This T cell receptor beta chain comes out of a study of blood T cells in healthy people across ages. Donation came from healthy Caucasian individuals in Russia who were aged about 6 to 95. A second PCR of 7 to 11 cycles used a sample-barcoded 5' primer and a J-beta primer mix. Every cDNA was tagged by a template-switch adaptor with 12 random nucleotides. From the 5' RACE reads, TCRdb called clonotypes with MiXCR, one entry per CDR3 protein. The data hold 1.5 million to 2 million distinct CDR3 sequences, with over 25% observed a single time. CDR3 length: 15 amino acids. With V trimmed by 8 bases and J by 2 bases, 8 bases remained unmatched. Per the germline V gene, CDR1 is MDHEN and CDR2 is SYDVKM. This clonotype was seen only a few times. Its antigen remains unknown. Study-wide results and limits: Roughly linearly, TCR beta diversity per million T cells fell as age increased.

The clonotype comes from a woman between 25 and 40 years old in good health. The sequencing sample was made of blood. The V gene is TRBV28, the J gene TRBJ2-3; 9 bases fit TRBD1. CDR3 DNA: TGTGCCAGCCACCGGGACAGGGCCAACACAGATACGCAGTATTTT. Translation gives CASHRDRANTDTQYF.